The 29 T cell receptor beta chains below all came from one sample that was sequenced in a study of radiation and T cells in renal cell carcinoma. As to time point: blood 2 weeks post-SBRT. Sample treatment: 15 Gy SBRT to primary tumor, nephrectomy 4 weeks later. Assay used: immunoSEQ multiplex PCR; TCRdb lists only in-frame clones, some missing. The sample lists some 150,000 clones, about 91% seen once, with under 15% in the top ten. Sequencing used blood, obtained from a patient whose treatment included radiotherapy and nephrectomy. The receptors derive from a woman in her forties or fifties with renal cell carcinoma.

This rearrangement joins TRBV7-3 to TRBJ2-6; a possible D gene is TRBD2 (6 bases). The CDR3 consists of 17 residues. V shed 3 bases and J shed 0 bases, with 12 bases lying between them. Germline lookup yields CDR1 SGHTA and CDR2 FQGTGA. The CDR3 sequence is CASSFGGTNSGANVLTF. The CDR3, as DNA: TGTGCCAGCAGCTTTGGGGGGACGAACTCTGGGGCCAACGTCCTGACTTTC.

This clone was detected a few times. The genes are TRBV4-1 and TRBJ1-2; 7 positions agree with TRBD1. The CDR3 length is 17 residues. V was clipped by 4 bases and J by 6 bases; unmatched bases: 17. CDR1 and CDR2 (germline): MGHRA, YSYEKL. In DNA, the CDR3 is TGCGCCAGCAGCCCAAATCCCCCGACAGGGCGATTCGATGGCTACACCTTC. Translation: CASSPNPPTGRFDGYTF.

CDR3 sequence (DNA): TGTGCCATCAGTGATCGAGCGGGGGAGTACCAAGAGACCCAGTACTTC. Translation gives CAISDRAGEYQETQYF. This rearrangement joins TRBV10-3 to TRBJ2-5; 8 nucleotides match TRBD2. The CDR3 runs to 16 residues. CDR1 is ENHRY and CDR2 is SYGVKD in the germline V gene. Trimming cost V 3 bases and J 0 bases; bases outside gene matches: 6.

This clone was recorded once. This chain uses TRBV19 with TRBJ2-1; the D gene is possibly TRBD1 (5 bases). Per the germline V gene, CDR1 is LNHDA and CDR2 is SQIVND (reference sequence). The CDR3 consists of 14 residues. Trimming removed 5 bases from V and 6 bases from J, with 14 bases in between. The CDR3 DNA is TGTGCCAGTAGTGATGACAGCGACATCAATGAGCAGTTCTTC. It yields the protein CASSDDSDINEQFF.

The V gene is TRBV27, the J gene TRBJ1-2; D is possibly TRBD1 (5 bases). The V gene's germline CDR1 is MNHEY and CDR2 SMNVEV (reference sequence). CDR3 length equals 15 residues. V was shortened by 5 bases and J by 8 bases, with 21 bases between the two germline ends. The CDR3 here is CASSPAPGRRDGYTF. CDR3 bases: TGTGCCAGCAGTCCAGCTCCGGGACGGAGAGACGGCTACACCTTC.

This clone showed up just once. The CDR3 bases are TGTGCCAGCAGCGCAATCGTGGTGTCCACAGATACGCAGTATTTT. It translates to CASSAIVVSTDTQYF. The chain combines TRBV9 with TRBJ2-3; D remains ambiguous. The CDR3 loop spans 15 amino acids. V dropped 3 bases and J dropped 2 bases, with 13 bases sitting between them. CDR1 is SGDLS, CDR2 YYNGEE, per germline.

The chain uses TRBV5-4 and TRBJ2-5; D may be TRBD1 (6 bases). This CDR3 comprises 16 residues. V was pared by 0 bases and J by 5 bases, with 17 bases between. Germline CDR1 SGHNT, CDR2 YYREEE (reference sequence). The CDR3, as DNA: TGTGCCAGCAGCTTGGGGAGACAGGATTTGTCGGAGACCCAGTACTTC. It is translated as CASSLGRQDLSETQYF. The complete variable domain, with remaining parts taken from reference TRBV5-4 and TRBJ2-5, reads ETGVTQSPTHLIKTRGQQVTLRCSSQSGHNTVSWYQQALGQGPQFIFQYYREEENGRGNFPPRFSGLQFPNYSSELNVNALELDDSALYLCASSLGRQDLSETQYFGPGTRLLVL.

The rearrangement joins TRBV4-3 to TRBJ1-4; possibly TRBD1 for D (5 bases). V dropped 5 bases and J dropped 8 bases, with 12 bases sitting between them. From germline, CDR1 is LGHNA and CDR2 YSLEER. CDR3 length: 13 amino acids. This CDR3 is CASSGRGGEKLFF. CDR3 nucleotide sequence: TGCGCCAGCAGCGGGAGGGGAGGGGAAAAACTGTTTTTT.

This chain links TRBV5-4 with TRBJ2-7, with D hard to call. Germline assignment: CDR1 SGHNT and CDR2 YYREEE (reference sequence). V shed 4 bases and J shed 0 bases, with 14 bases lying between them. This CDR3 contains 15 residues. The CDR3 sequence: CASSMFSPSSYEQYF. The CDR3 bases are TGTGCCAGCAGCATGTTTAGCCCGAGCTCCTACGAGCAGTACTTC.

The V and J genes are TRBV7-2 and TRBJ1-4, with TRBD1 as a possible D gene (6 bases). Trimming left V 4 bases short and J 5 bases short, with 11 bases between. The CDR3 loop spans 14 amino acids. Germline values: CDR1 SGHTA, CDR2 FQGNSA. CDR3 coding DNA: TGTGCCAGCAGCTCACAGGGTAACAATGAAAAACTGTTTTTT. Amino acid sequence: CASSSQGNNEKLFF.

The chain has TRBV11-2 and TRBJ1-2; no clear D. Trimming stripped 2 bases from V and 3 bases from J, with 4 bases between. The germline gives CDR1 SGHAT, CDR2 FQNNGV. There are 12 residues in the CDR3. CDR3 region: CASSLTDYGYTF. The DNA of the CDR3 is TGTGCCAGCAGCTTAACAGACTATGGCTACACCTTC.

CDR3 protein: CASSVGDRAYEQYF. DNA for the CDR3: TGTGCCAGCAGCGTAGGTGACAGGGCCTACGAGCAGTACTTC. The V and J genes are TRBV9 and TRBJ2-7, with 7 bases identical to TRBD1. Looked up from germline, CDR1 is SGDLS and CDR2 is YYNGEE. V shed 0 bases, J shed 2 bases, and the junction held 2 bases outside the gene matches. The CDR3 has 14 residues.

The rearrangement joins TRBV4-3 to TRBJ2-3, with D perhaps matching TRBD1 (6 bases). CDR3 size: 15 residues. Germline-derived CDR1 and CDR2 are LGHNA and YSLEER. Trimming pared 3 bases from V and 3 bases from J, leaving 13 bases between. The CDR3 sequence: CASSHRWGLTDTQYF. CDR3 nucleotides: TGCGCCAGCAGCCACAGATGGGGGCTGACAGATACGCAGTATTTT.

The chain links TRBV30 to TRBJ1-5, with D perhaps TRBD1 (5 bases). Per the germline V gene, CDR1 is GTSNPN and CDR2 is SVGIG (reference sequence). The CDR3 sequence is 13 residues long. Deletions cut 8 bases from V and 4 bases from J, with 15 bases between. CDR3 DNA: TGTGCCCTTTCTACAGGCAAAAATCAGCCCCAGCATTTT. Translated, it gives CALSTGKNQPQHF.

The chain carries TRBV9 and TRBJ1-1; D remains ambiguous. The CDR3 loop spans 13 amino acids. Germline CDR1 SGDLS, CDR2 YYNGEE. V was pared by 2 bases and J by 1 base, with 6 bases between. The CDR3 protein is CASSVASNTEAFF. CDR3 DNA: TGTGCCAGCAGCGTGGCCTCGAACACTGAAGCTTTCTTT.

This chain uses TRBV18 with TRBJ2-5, with D tentatively TRBD1 (5 bases). V was pared by 6 bases and J by 4 bases, with 9 bases between. Germline CDR1 reads KGHSH; CDR2 reads LQKENI. The CDR3 is made up of 12 amino acids. The CDR3 DNA is TGTGCCAGCTCTCCAGGGCGAGAGACCCAGTACTTC. Translated: CASSPGRETQYF.

The chain uses TRBV11-3 and TRBJ2-2; TRBD1 matches 7 bases. The CDR3 is made up of 17 amino acids. CDR1 and CDR2 (germline): SGHNT, YENEEA. The ends lost 2 bases at V and 2 bases at J; junction bases unmatched: 8. Here the CDR3 DNA reads TGTGCCAGCAGCTTACGACCGGGACAGACTAACACCGGGGAGCTGTTTTTT. This sequence encodes CASSLRPGQTNTGELFF.

The rearrangement links TRBV12-2 to TRBJ2-7; the table's TRBD1 call for D was not verified on the DNA. TRBV12-2 is annotated as a pseudogene. This CDR3 contains 14 residues. DNA of the CDR3: TGTGCAAGTCGCTTACTAGGCAGGGGCAACGAGCAGTACTTC. Translated: CASRLLGRGNEQYF.

This chain connects TRBV5-1 to TRBJ2-3, with 12 positions matching TRBD2. J gave up 0 bases and V 0 bases, and 5 bases lay outside the gene matches. Germline CDR1 SGHRS, CDR2 YFSETQ. The CDR3 has 18 residues. The CDR3: CASSLGLAGGRSTDTQYF. Here the CDR3 DNA reads TGCGCCAGCAGCTTGGGGCTAGCGGGGGGGCGGAGCACAGATACGCAGTATTTT.

The chain employs TRBV9 and TRBJ1-2, with 10 bases matching TRBD1. The CDR3 is 14 residues long. Germline trimming cut 4 bases from V and 7 bases from J; bases unmatched to any gene: 7. CDR1 SGDLS and CDR2 YYNGEE come from the germline V gene. In DNA form, the CDR3 reads TGTGCCAGCAGCACCCGGACAGGGGGGTTTGGCTACACCTTC. Its translation: CASSTRTGGFGYTF.

This sequence joins TRBV9 and TRBJ2-2; perhaps TRBD2 as D (5 bases). V lost 4 bases and J lost 7, with 14 bases in between. The CDR3 has 14 amino acids. CDR1 is SGDLS, CDR2 YYNGEE, per germline. CDR3 DNA sequence: TGTGCCAGCAGCCCAAACATCCGGGGCGGGGAGCTGTTTTTT. This sequence encodes CASSPNIRGGELFF.

Notes on this clone: Other DNA sequences from this sample encode an identical CDR3 as well. J is TRBJ2-5 and V is TRBV5-1, with no clear D. CDR1 and CDR2 (germline): SGHRS, YFSETQ. The CDR3 has 14 amino acids. The V gene lost 0 bases and the J gene lost 1 base, with 7 bases spanning the gap. The CDR3 sequence is CASSLGQIQETQYF. The DNA of the CDR3 is TGCGCCAGCAGCTTGGGTCAGATCCAAGAGACCCAGTACTTC.

V and J are TRBV14 and TRBJ2-5; 8 bases are shared with TRBD1. The CDR3 is made up of 13 amino acids. Germline loops: CDR1 SGHDN, CDR2 FVKESK. Trimming took 4 bases from V and 6 from J; bases not matched to a gene: 4. The CDR3 nucleotides read TGTGCCAGCAGCCCGGGGACAGGAAAGACCCAGTACTTC. This translates into CASSPGTGKTQYF.

The genes are TRBV11-3 and TRBJ1-1, with D unresolved. Germline V CDR1 and CDR2: SGHNT, YENEEA. CDR3 length equals 13 residues. V lost 1 base to trimming and J lost 1 base, with 4 bases between them. The CDR3 is CASSLVANTEAFF. In DNA form, the CDR3 reads TGTGCCAGCAGCTTAGTTGCGAACACTGAAGCTTTCTTT.

This chain uses TRBV6-1 with TRBJ2-5; maybe TRBD1 (6 bases). Germline loops: CDR1 MNHNS, CDR2 SASEGT. V shed 4 bases and J shed 1 base, with 10 bases lying between them. CDR3 length equals 14 residues. The CDR3 loop is CASSGQDLQETQYF. The DNA of the CDR3 is TGTGCCAGCAGTGGACAGGATCTCCAAGAGACCCAGTACTTC.

The chain has TRBV4-3 and TRBJ1-2; D possibly corresponds to TRBD1 (5 bases). Germline assignment: CDR1 LGHNA and CDR2 YSLEER. This CDR3 has 14 residues. V was trimmed by 0 bases and J by 7 bases, leaving 12 bases between them. The CDR3 DNA sequence: TGCGCCAGCAGCCAAGAGTATAGGGGAAGTGGCTACACCTTC. Encoded protein: CASSQEYRGSGYTF.

The rearrangement joins TRBV7-9 to TRBJ2-6; D is ambiguous. V shed 7 bases and J shed 0 bases, with 16 bases lying between them. Germline V gene lookup returns CDR1 SEHNR and CDR2 FQNEAQ (reference sequence). The CDR3 has 17 amino acids. This CDR3 is CASTPGPLFSGANVLTF. CDR3 in DNA: TGTGCCAGCACCCCCGGTCCTCTTTTCTCTGGGGCCAACGTCCTGACTTTC.

V gene TRBV29-1 combines with J gene TRBJ1-1; D ambiguous. Germline CDR1 reads SQVTM; CDR2 reads ANQGSEA. Trimming shortened V by 5 bases and J by 9 bases, and 10 bases separated the two germline ends. CDR3 length equals 10 residues. The CDR3 region is CSVYDGKAFF. The CDR3 DNA sequence: TGCAGCGTTTACGACGGTAAAGCTTTCTTT.

The V gene is TRBV29-1, the J gene TRBJ2-5; tentative D call: TRBD2 (6 bases). From germline, CDR1 is SQVTM and CDR2 ANQGSEA. CDR3 length equals 13 residues. V was clipped by 5 bases and J by 2 bases, with 12 bases between them. CDR3 nucleotides: TGCAGCGTTTTTTTCAGCGGGCAAGAGACCCAGTACTTC. Its translation is CSVFFSGQETQYF.